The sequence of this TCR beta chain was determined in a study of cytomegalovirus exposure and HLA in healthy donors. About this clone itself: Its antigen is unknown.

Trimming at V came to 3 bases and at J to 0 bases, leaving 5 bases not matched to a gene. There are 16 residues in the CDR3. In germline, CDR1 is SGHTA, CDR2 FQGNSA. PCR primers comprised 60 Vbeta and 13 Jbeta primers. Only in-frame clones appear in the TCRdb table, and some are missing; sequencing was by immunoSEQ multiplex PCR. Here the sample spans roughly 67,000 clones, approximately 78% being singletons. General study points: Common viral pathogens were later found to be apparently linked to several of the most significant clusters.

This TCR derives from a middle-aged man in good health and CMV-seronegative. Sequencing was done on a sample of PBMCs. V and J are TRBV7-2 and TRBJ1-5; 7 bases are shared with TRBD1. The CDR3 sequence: CASSFGTVNSNQPQHF. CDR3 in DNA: TGTGCCAGCAGCTTTGGGACAGTCAATAGCAATCAGCCCCAGCATTTT.